This paragraph reports one T cell receptor (beta chain). Its antigen is currently unknown. These data come from a study of cytomegalovirus exposure and HLA in healthy donors. General study findings and limits: Some highly shared sequence variants likely arose as a pipeline artifact. The investigators catalogued 150 to 200 TCR beta chains as cytomegalovirus-associated.

A multiplex PCR was run with 60 Vbeta primers and 13 Jbeta primers. Libraries were prepared by immunoSEQ multiplex PCR; TCRdb keeps only in-frame clonotypes and omits some of them. The sample includes some 110,000 clones, roughly 83% of them seen just once. The CDR3 sequence is 14 residues long. The sequenced sample was PBMCs. The chain is built from TRBV21-1 and TRBJ2-4; the table assigns TRBD2, which was not confirmed against the DNA. TRBV21-1 is classified as a pseudogene. The receptor's source is a woman aged 18-29 years in good health and CMV-seropositive. The CDR3 DNA reads as TGTGCCAGCAGCGGAGGCCGGGCCAAAAACATTCGGTACTTC. Protein: CASSGGRAKNIRYF.